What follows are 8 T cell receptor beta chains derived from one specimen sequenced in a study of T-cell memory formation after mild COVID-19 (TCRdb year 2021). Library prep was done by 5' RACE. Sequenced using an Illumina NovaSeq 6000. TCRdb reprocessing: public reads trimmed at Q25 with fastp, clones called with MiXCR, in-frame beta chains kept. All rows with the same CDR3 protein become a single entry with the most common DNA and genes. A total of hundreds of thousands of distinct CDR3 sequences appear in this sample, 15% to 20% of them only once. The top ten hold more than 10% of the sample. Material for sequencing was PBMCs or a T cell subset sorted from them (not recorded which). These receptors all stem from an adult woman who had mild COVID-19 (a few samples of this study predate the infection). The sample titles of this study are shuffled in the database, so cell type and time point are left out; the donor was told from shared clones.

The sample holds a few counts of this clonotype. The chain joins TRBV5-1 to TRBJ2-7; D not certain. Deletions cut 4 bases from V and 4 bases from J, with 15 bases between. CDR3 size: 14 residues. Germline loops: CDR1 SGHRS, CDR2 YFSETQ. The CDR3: CASSPGGVSYEQYF. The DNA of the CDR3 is TGCGCCAGCAGCCCTGGTGGGGTCTCATACGAGCAGTACTTC.

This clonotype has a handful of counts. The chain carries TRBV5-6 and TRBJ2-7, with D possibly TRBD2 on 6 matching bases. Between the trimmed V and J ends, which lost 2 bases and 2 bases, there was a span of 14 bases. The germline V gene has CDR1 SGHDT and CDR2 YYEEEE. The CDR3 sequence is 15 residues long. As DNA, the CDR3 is TGTGCCAGCAGCTTCCCCCCCAGGAGGGCCTACGAGCAGTACTTC. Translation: CASSFPPRRAYEQYF.

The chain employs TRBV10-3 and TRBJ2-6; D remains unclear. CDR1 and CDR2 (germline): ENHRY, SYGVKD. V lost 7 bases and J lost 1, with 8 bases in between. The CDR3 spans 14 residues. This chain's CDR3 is CAIKTGSGANVLTF. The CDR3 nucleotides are TGTGCCATCAAGACGGGTTCTGGGGCCAACGTCCTGACTTTC.

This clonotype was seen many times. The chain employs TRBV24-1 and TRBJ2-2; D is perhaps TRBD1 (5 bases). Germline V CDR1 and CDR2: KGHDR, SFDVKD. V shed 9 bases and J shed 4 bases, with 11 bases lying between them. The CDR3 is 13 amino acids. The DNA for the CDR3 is TGTGCCACCGGGGCCCTTTCCACCGGGGAGCTGTTTTTT. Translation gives CATGALSTGELFF.

The CDR3 spells CASSFPGGPFNEQFF. Written as DNA, the CDR3 is TGTGCCAGCAGCTTTCCGGGGGGCCCATTTAATGAGCAGTTCTTC. The gene calls are TRBV7-2 and TRBJ2-1, with a weak D call TRBD2 (7 bases). The V gene lost 3 bases and the J gene lost 7 bases, with 16 bases spanning the gap. The germline gives CDR1 SGHTA, CDR2 FQGNSA. The CDR3 has 15 residues.

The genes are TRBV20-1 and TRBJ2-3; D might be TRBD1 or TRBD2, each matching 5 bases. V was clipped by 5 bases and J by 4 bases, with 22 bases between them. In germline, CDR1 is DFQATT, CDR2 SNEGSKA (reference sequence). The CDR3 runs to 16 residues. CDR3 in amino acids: CSAPGTHRFIADTQYF. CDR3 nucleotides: TGCAGTGCTCCGGGGACGCATCGGTTTATCGCAGATACGCAGTATTTT.

The CDR3 DNA reads TGTGCCACCAGTGAGGGACGGGACGTAGATACGCAGTATTTT. Encoded protein: CATSEGRDVDTQYF. The chain combines TRBV24-1 with TRBJ2-3; D is possibly TRBD1 or TRBD2 (5 bases each). Trimming pared 4 bases from V and 5 bases from J, leaving 12 bases between. Germline CDR1 reads KGHDR; CDR2 reads SFDVKD. The CDR3 has 14 amino acids.

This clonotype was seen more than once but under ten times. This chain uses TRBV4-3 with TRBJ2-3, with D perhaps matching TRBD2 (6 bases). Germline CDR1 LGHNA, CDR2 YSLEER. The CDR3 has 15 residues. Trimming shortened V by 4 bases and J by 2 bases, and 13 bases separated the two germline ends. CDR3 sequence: CASSPGTVFTDTQYF. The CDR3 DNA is TGCGCCAGCAGCCCCGGGACTGTCTTCACAGATACGCAGTATTTT.